Listed below are T cell receptor beta chains from one sample, sequenced in a study of vaccination and CD4 T cells after COVID-19. TCRdb reprocessed the PCR reads via MiXCR and lists one record per CDR3 protein. Of more than 15,000 distinct CDR3 sequences listed, under 55% are singletons. No antigen has been assigned to these receptors. The sequences come from CD4+ T cells from blood, cultured in vitro, collected about 7 months after SARS-CoV-2 vaccination. These receptors originate from a human donor who had recovered from COVID-19. Both conserved end residues are part of each CDR3. A D gene is named only where the DNA matches it firmly. Clone size is not always given. Where it is, it says once, few, many or a class for expanded clones.

CDR3 length | clone size | D gene | J gene | V gene | CDR3 DNA | CDR3 protein
13 | NA | NA | TRBJ2-7 | TRBV18 | TGTGCCAGCTCGAACACCGCCGATCACGAGCAGTACTTC | CASSNTADHEQYF
14 | NA | NA | TRBJ1-1 | TRBV19 | TGTGCCAGTAGTTTACAGGAGGGGTACACTGAAGCTTTCTTT | CASSLQEGYTEAFF
14 | few | NA | TRBJ2-1 | TRBV7-2 | TGTGCCAGCAGCTACAAGGGGTCCTACAATGAGCAGTTCTTC | CASSYKGSYNEQFF
16 | few | TRBD1 | TRBJ1-1 | TRBV20-1 | TGCAGTGCTCTCCCTACAGGGGCCCCTAGGAACACTGAAGCTTTCTTT | CSALPTGAPRNTEAFF
14 | NA | TRBD1 | TRBJ2-5 | TRBV27 | TGTGCCAGCAGTCCTTGGGACAGAAAAGAGACCCAGTACTTC | CASSPWDRKETQYF
15 | NA | TRBD2 | TRBJ2-1 | TRBV20-1 | TGCAGTGCTAGGAGCGTAGCGGGGGGGGGCGGTGAGCAGTTCTTC | CSARSVAGGGGEQFF
15 | few | TRBD2 | TRBJ2-7 | TRBV7-2 | TGTGCCAGCAGCTTAAGCGGGAGTCTCCCCTACGAGCAGTACTTC | CASSLSGSLPYEQYF
18 | few | TRBD2 | TRBJ2-7 | TRBV27 | TGTGCCAGCAGTCCCCTCGGGACTAGCGGGAGTGGGTCCTACGAGCAGTACTTC | CASSPLGTSGSGSYEQYF
15 | NA | TRBD2 | TRBJ2-7 | TRBV7-2 | TGTGCCAGCAGCTTCTTAGCGGGGGCACTTGGGGAGCAGTACTTC | CASSFLAGALGEQYF
12 | NA | NA | TRBJ2-1 | TRBV7-3 | TGTGCCAGCAGGTTCACTCAGGAAAAGCAGTTCTTC | CASRFTQEKQFF
18 | once | NA | TRBJ2-7 | TRBV19 | TGTGCCAGTAGTATCCCCGGTGGGCAGGGCGGTTGGTCCTACGAGCAGTACTTC | CASSIPGGQGGWSYEQYF
14 | NA | NA | TRBJ1-1 | TRBV5-5 | TGTGCCAGCAGCTTCCGTCAGGGTGGTACTGAAGCTTTCTTT | CASSFRQGGTEAFF
11 | few | NA | TRBJ2-7 | TRBV6-5 | TGTGCCAGCAGTTACCCCCCCGAGCAGTACTTC | CASSYPPEQYF
14 | few | NA | TRBJ1-1 | TRBV7-2 | TGTGCCAGCAGCTTATTTTATGGGGACACTGAAGCTTTCTTT | CASSLFYGDTEAFF
15 | NA | TRBD2 | TRBJ2-3 | TRBV7-9 | TGTGCCAGCAGCCGACCTATAGCGGGAGCAGATACGCAGTATTTT | CASSRPIAGADTQYF
16 | NA | TRBD1 | TRBJ2-2 | TRBV7-2 | TGTGCCAGCAGCCCGGGGACAGGGGCTAACACCGGGGAGCTGTTTTTT | CASSPGTGANTGELFF
16 | few | NA | TRBJ2-6 | TRBV24-1 | TGTGCCACCAGTGATTTGGACGGCTCTGGGGCCAACGTCCTGACTTTC | CATSDLDGSGANVLTF
13 | few | NA | TRBJ1-1 | TRBV20-1 | TGCAGTGCAATTCGAAATCAGGTCCCTCGGGCTTTCTTT | CSAIRNQVPRAFF
14 | few | NA | TRBJ2-7 | TRBV11-1 | TGTGCCAGCAGCTTGGAGGGAAGCTCCTACGAGCAGTACTTC | CASSLEGSSYEQYF
17 | NA | NA | TRBJ1-3 | TRBV20-1 | TGCAGTGCTAGAGCCATCAGAGGAGGGGGGTCTGGAAACACCATATATTTT | CSARAIRGGGSGNTIYF
15 | few | TRBD1 | TRBJ2-5 | TRBV11-1 | TGTGCCAGCAGCTCCCGACAGGGTCAATGGCGGACCCAGTACTTC | CASSSRQGQWRTQYF
11 | few | NA | TRBJ2-1 | TRBV27 | TGTGCCAGCGCAAACTACAATGAGCAGTTCTTC | CASANYNEQFF
13 | few | NA | TRBJ2-2 | TRBV29-1 | TGCAGCGTTGTCAGGGGAAACACCGGGGAGCTGTTTTTT | CSVVRGNTGELFF
14 | NA | NA | TRBJ1-5 | TRBV20-1 | TGCAGTGCTAGCTCGTTCAGGAGTTATCAGCCCCAGCATTTT | CSASSFRSYQPQHF
14 | once | NA | TRBJ2-7 | TRBV11-3 | TGTGCCAGCAGTTATGACTCCAGGGTGTACGAGCAGTACTTC | CASSYDSRVYEQYF
13 | NA | NA | TRBJ2-7 | TRBV7-2 | TGTGCCAGCAGCCCCGGACCTAACGGCGGGCAGTACTTC | CASSPGPNGGQYF
14 | few | NA | TRBJ1-1 | TRBV6-1 | TGTGCCAGCAGGCCGAACAGGGCTGCCACTGAAGCTTTCTTT | CASRPNRAATEAFF
12 | NA | NA | TRBJ1-2 | TRBV2 | TGTGCCAGCAGTGCTAGGGGAGGGGGCTACACCTTC | CASSARGGGYTF
13 | NA | NA | TRBJ1-6 | TRBV25-1 | TGTGCCAGCACGGGCTCCTATAATTCACCCCTCCACTTT | CASTGSYNSPLHF
11 | few | TRBD1 | TRBJ1-1 | TRBV5-4 | TGTGCCAGCAGCCGGACAGGGGCCCACGTCTTT | CASSRTGAHVF
12 | few | NA | TRBJ2-3 | TRBV6-1 | TGTGCCAGCAGTGGGTCGGGGGATACGCAGTATTTT | CASSGSGDTQYF
14 | few | TRBD1 | TRBJ1-1 | TRBV7-9 | TGTGCCAGCAGCCTACAGGGGGTGAACACTGAAGCTTTCTTT | CASSLQGVNTEAFF
15 | NA | NA | TRBJ2-3 | TRBV20-1 | TGCAGTGCTAGATCTCCACGACGAGGCACAGATACGCAGTATTTT | CSARSPRRGTDTQYF
16 | few | NA | TRBJ1-2 | TRBV15 | TGTGCCACCAGCAGAGTTGCGGGAGGCCCTAACTATGGCTACACCTTC | CATSRVAGGPNYGYTF
17 | NA | NA | TRBJ2-4 | TRBV15 | TGTGCCACCAGCAGAGATTTAATGAACAGGGCCAAAAACATTCAGTACTTC | CATSRDLMNRAKNIQYF
12 | NA | NA | TRBJ1-2 | TRBV10-3 | TGTGCCATCAGTGGGGGGGTAGATGGCTACACCTTC | CAISGGVDGYTF
14 | NA | TRBD2 | TRBJ2-4 | TRBV10-3 | TGTGCCAGCGGGAGCGGAATAGCCAAAAACATTCAGTACTTC | CASGSGIAKNIQYF
16 | NA | NA | TRBJ2-3 | TRBV24-1 | TGTGCCACCAGTGATTCTGAGCTGATCCCCTCAGATACGCAGTATTTT | CATSDSELIPSDTQYF
15 | few | TRBD2 | TRBJ2-1 | TRBV20-1 | TGCAGTGCTAGAGGCGCGGGGGGGGACTTTGGTGAGCAGTTCTTC | CSARGAGGDFGEQFF
13 | NA | NA | TRBJ2-5 | TRBV7-2 | TGTGCCAGCAGCTTAGGAGGACAAGAGACCCAGTACTTC | CASSLGGQETQYF
14 | NA | NA | TRBJ1-6 | TRBV19 | TGTGCCAGTAGTATATCGGGGGGTAGTTCACCCCTCCACTTT | CASSISGGSSPLHF
14 | NA | NA | TRBJ1-2 | TRBV6-1 | TGTGCCAGCAGTGAATGGGGGGATGGCGATGGCTACACCTTC | CASSEWGDGDGYTF
15 | NA | TRBD1 | TRBJ1-2 | TRBV7-3 | TGTGCCAGCAGCACAGGGACAGGGCGGCCTCATGGCTACACCTTC | CASSTGTGRPHGYTF
15 | NA | NA | TRBJ2-4 | TRBV20-1 | TGCAGTGCTAGAGATCAAACAGTAGCCAAAAACATTCAGTACTTC | CSARDQTVAKNIQYF
16 | NA | NA | TRBJ2-1 | TRBV7-8 | TGTGCCAGCAGCCCCCTTGAGGGCGAGGACTACAATGAGCAGTTCTTC | CASSPLEGEDYNEQFF
14 | NA | NA | TRBJ2-7 | TRBV2 | TGTGCCAGCAGTGAAGGCGGAATCACCTACGAGCAGTACTTC | CASSEGGITYEQYF
18 | few | NA | TRBJ1-2 | TRBV15 | TGTGCCACCAGCAGAGTTGGTACAGGACGTCCCCTTAACTATGGCTACACCTTC | CATSRVGTGRPLNYGYTF
15 | NA | TRBD1 | TRBJ1-1 | TRBV7-3 | TGTGCCAGCAGCTTACGGGGGACAGGGTTAACTAAGGCTTTCTTT | CASSLRGTGLTKAFF
15 | NA | NA | TRBJ2-6 | TRBV7-3 | TGTGCCAGCAGCTACCAGGGCTCTGGGGCCAACGTCCTGACTTTC | CASSYQGSGANVLTF
12 | few | NA | TRBJ2-5 | TRBV11-1 | TGTGCCAGCAGTCAGGGGTGGGAGACCCAGTACTTC | CASSQGWETQYF
15 | NA | NA | TRBJ2-5 | TRBV7-7 | TGTGCTAGCAGCCCAACAGGGCTAATTAGTGAGACCCAGTACTTC | CASSPTGLISETQYF
15 | NA | TRBD2 | TRBJ2-5 | TRBV6-5 | TGTGCCAGCAGTTTACTAGCGGGAGGTCGGGAGACCCAGTACTTC | CASSLLAGGRETQYF
13 | few | TRBD1 | TRBJ1-3 | TRBV6-1 | TGTGCCAGCTGCAGGGGGCAAGGAAACACCATATATTTT | CASCRGQGNTIYF